The clone carrying this TCR beta chain has more than one count but fewer than ten. This sample was taken from a study of T-cell memory formation after mild COVID-19. Germline-derived CDR1 and CDR2 are MNHEY and SVGAGI. This CDR3 spans 12 amino acids. V was trimmed by 8 bases and J by 3 bases, leaving 11 bases between them. TCRdb used MiXCR to reprocess the 5' RACE reads, holding one entry per CDR3 protein. Here the sample spans more than 450,000 distinct CDR3 sequences, about a sixth being singletons. The source is an adult woman who had mild COVID-19 (a few samples of this study predate the infection). Cell type and time point are not known. The chain has TRBV6-5 and TRBJ2-7; weak D call: TRBD1 (5 bases). The sequenced sample consisted of PBMCs or a T cell subset sorted from them (not recorded which). The CDR3 DNA reads as TGTGCCAGCGGACGACAGATCTACGAGCAGTACTTC. It codes for CASGRQIYEQYF.